Detailed here is one T cell receptor beta chain. This sample is drawn from a study of blood T cell repertoires in COVID-19. Study details: Sites in the United States, Italy and Spain provided acute and convalescent COVID-19 samples.

In the original workflow: By means of reference gene primer amplification, nucleated cell counts were estimated. The data were produced by immunoSEQ multiplex PCR, yet TCRdb's version contains in-frame clones alone and is incomplete. The DNA was the basis for D and trimming; V, J and clone size are from that table. Of around 140,000 clones listed, roughly 86% are singletons. CDR1 MGHDK and CDR2 SYGVNS come from the germline V gene. The CDR3 extends over 15 amino acids. V shed 2 bases and J shed 4 bases, with 15 bases lying between them. The clonotype was recovered from a human donor with acute or convalescent COVID-19. The donor label of this sample is uncertain. V is TRBV25-1 and J is TRBJ2-7; the D gene is possibly TRBD1 (6 bases). Material: peripheral blood. The CDR3 loop reads CASSEVRRGGYEQYF. In nucleotides, the CDR3 is TGTGCCAGCAGTGAAGTTCGCAGGGGCGGGTACGAGCAGTACTTC.